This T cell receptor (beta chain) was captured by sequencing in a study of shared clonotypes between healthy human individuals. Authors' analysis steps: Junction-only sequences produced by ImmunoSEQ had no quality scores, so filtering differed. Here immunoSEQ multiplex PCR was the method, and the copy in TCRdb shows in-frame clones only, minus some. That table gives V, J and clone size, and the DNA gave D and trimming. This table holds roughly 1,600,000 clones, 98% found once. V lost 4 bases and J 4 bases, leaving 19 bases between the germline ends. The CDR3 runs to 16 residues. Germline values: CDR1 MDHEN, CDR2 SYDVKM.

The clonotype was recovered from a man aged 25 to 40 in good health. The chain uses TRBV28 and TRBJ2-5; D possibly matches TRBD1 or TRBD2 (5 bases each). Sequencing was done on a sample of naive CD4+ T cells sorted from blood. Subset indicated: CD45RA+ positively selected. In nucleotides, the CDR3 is TGTGCCAGCAGTTCCTCCAAGCGGACAAGAGGAGAGACCCAGTACTTC. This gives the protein CASSSSKRTRGETQYF.